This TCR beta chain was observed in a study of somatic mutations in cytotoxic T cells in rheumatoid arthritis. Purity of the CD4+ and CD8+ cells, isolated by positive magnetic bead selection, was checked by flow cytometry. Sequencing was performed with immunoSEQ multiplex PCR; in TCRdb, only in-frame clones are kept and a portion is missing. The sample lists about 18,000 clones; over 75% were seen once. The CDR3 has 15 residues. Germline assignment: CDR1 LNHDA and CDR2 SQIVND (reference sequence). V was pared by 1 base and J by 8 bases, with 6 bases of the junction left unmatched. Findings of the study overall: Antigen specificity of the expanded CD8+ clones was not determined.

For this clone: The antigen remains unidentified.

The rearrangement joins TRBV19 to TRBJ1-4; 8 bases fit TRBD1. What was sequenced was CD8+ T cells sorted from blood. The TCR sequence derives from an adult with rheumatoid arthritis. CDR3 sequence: CASSIGTGWSEKLFF. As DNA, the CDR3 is TGTGCCAGTAGTATAGGGACAGGGTGGTCAGAAAAACTGTTTTTT.